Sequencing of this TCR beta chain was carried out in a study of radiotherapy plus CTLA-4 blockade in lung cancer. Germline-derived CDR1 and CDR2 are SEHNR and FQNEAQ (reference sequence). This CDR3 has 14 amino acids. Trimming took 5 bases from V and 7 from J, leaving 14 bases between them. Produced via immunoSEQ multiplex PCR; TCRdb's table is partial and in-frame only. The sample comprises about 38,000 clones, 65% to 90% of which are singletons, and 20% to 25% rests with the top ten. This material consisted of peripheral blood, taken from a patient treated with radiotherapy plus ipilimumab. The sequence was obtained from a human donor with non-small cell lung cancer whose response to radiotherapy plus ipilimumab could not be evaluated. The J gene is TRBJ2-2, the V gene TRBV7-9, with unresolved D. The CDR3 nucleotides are TGTGCCAGCAGCCCCCGTAGCTACAACGGGGAGCTGTTTTTT. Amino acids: CASSPRSYNGELFF.